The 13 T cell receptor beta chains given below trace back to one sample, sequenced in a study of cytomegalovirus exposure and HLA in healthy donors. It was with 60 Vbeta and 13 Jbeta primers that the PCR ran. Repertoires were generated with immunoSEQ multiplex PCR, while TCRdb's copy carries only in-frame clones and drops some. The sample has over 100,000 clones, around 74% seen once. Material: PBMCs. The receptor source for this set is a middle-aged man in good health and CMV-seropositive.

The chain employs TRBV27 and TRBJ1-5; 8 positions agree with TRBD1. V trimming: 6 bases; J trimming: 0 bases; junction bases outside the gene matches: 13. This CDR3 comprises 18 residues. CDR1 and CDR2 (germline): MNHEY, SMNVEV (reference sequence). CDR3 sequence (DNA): TGTGCCAGCAGCCGCAGACAGGGGTTATCATATAGCAATCAGCCCCAGCATTTT. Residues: CASSRRQGLSYSNQPQHF.

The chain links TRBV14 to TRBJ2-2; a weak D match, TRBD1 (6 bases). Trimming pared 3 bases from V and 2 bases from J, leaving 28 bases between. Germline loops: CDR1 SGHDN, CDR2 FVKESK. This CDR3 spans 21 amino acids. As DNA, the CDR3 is TGTGCCAGCAGCCAGGGGGAATCGACAGGAATCACCATTCTTAACACCGGGGAGCTGTTTTTT. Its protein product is CASSQGESTGITILNTGELFF.

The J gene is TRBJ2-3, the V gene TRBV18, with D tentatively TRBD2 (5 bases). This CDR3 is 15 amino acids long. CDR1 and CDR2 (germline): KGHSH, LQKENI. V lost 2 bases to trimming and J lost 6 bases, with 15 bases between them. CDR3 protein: CASSPRTGGRDTQYF. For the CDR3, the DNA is TGTGCCAGCTCACCAAGGACTGGAGGTCGGGATACGCAGTATTTT. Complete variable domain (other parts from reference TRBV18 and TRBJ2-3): NAGVMQNPRHLVRRRGQEARLRCSPMKGHSHVYWYRQLPEEGLKFMVYLQKENIIDESGMPKERFSAEFPKEGPSILRIQQVVRGDSAAYFCASSPRTGGRDTQYFGPGTRLTVL.

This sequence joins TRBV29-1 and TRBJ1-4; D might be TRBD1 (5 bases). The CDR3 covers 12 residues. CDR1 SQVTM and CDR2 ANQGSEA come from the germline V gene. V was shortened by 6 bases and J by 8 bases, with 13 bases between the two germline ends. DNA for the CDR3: TGCAGCGTGGGCAGGGTAGAGGAAAAACTGTTTTTT. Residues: CSVGRVEEKLFF. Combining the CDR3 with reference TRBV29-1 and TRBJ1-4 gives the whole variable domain SAVISQKPSRDICQRGTSLTIQCQVDSQVTMMFWYRQQPGQSLTLIATANQGSEATYESGFVIDKFPISRPNLTFSTLTVSNMSPEDSSIYLCSVGRVEEKLFFGSGTQLSVL.

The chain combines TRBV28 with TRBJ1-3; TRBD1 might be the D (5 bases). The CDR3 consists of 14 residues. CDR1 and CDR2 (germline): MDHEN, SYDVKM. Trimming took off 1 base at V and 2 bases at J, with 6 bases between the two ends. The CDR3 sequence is CASSLSGTGNTIYF. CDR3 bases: TGTGCCAGCAGTTTATCAGGGACTGGAAACACCATATATTTT.

The CDR3 nucleotides are TGTGCCAGCAGCTTATCAGGACAGAGCGGTACTGAAGCTTTCTTT. This translates into CASSLSGQSGTEAFF. The chain uses TRBV11-1 and TRBJ1-1; D perhaps matches TRBD1 (6 bases). The CDR3 consists of 15 residues. The germline gives CDR1 SGHAT, CDR2 FQDESV (reference sequence). V gave up 2 bases and J gave up 5 bases, with 15 bases separating them. Full variable domain (rest looked up from reference TRBV11-1 and TRBJ1-1): EAEVAQSPRYKITEKSQAVAFWCDPISGHATLYWYRQILGQGPELLVQFQDESVVDDSQLPKDRFSAERLKGVDSTLKIQPAELGDSAMYLCASSLSGQSGTEAFFGQGTRLTVV.

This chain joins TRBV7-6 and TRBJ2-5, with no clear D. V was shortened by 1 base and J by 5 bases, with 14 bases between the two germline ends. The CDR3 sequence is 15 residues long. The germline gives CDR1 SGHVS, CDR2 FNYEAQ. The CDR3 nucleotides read TGTGCCAGCAGCTTAGGGGCAGCTCTTGGGGAGACCCAGTACTTC. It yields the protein CASSLGAALGETQYF.

CDR3 protein: CASSLDRAYGYTF. CDR3 nucleotides: TGCGCCAGCAGCTTAGACAGGGCGTATGGCTACACCTTC. The chain has TRBV5-1 and TRBJ1-2, with 7 bases fitting TRBD1. The CDR3 totals 13 residues. Per germline, CDR1 SGHRS and CDR2 YFSETQ. Trimming cost V 2 bases and J 5 bases; bases outside gene matches: 3.

CDR3 sequence reads: CASSSLGPNSNQPQHF. The CDR3 bases are TGCGCCAGCAGCTCATTGGGGCCTAATAGCAATCAGCCCCAGCATTTT. This chain connects TRBV5-1 to TRBJ1-5; D might be TRBD1 (5 bases). Germline-derived CDR1 and CDR2 are SGHRS and YFSETQ. Trimming stripped 3 bases from V and 0 bases from J, with 13 bases between. This CDR3 comprises 16 residues.

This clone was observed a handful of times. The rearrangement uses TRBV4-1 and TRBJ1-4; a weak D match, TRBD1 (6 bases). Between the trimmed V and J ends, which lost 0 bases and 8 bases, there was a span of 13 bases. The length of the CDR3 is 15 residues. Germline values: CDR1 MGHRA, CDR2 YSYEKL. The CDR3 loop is CASSQEGAQKEKLFF. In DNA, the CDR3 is TGCGCCAGCAGCCAAGAGGGGGCCCAAAAAGAAAAACTGTTTTTT.

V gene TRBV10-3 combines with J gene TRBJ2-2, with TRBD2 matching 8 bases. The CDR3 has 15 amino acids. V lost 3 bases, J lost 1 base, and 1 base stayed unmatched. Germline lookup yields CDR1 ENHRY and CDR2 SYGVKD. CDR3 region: CAISDLAGNTGELFF. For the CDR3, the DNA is TGTGCCATCAGTGACCTAGCGGGGAACACCGGGGAGCTGTTTTTT.

The CDR3 here is CASSIGDRGTYNEQFF. The CDR3 nucleotides are TGCGCCAGCAGCATAGGGGACAGGGGCACCTACAATGAGCAGTTCTTC. This rearrangement joins TRBV5-1 to TRBJ2-1; 10 positions agree with TRBD1. Germline CDR1 and CDR2: SGHRS and YFSETQ. The V segment lost 4 bases and the J segment 2 bases; nucleotides outside the gene matches: 6. The CDR3 contains 16 residues.

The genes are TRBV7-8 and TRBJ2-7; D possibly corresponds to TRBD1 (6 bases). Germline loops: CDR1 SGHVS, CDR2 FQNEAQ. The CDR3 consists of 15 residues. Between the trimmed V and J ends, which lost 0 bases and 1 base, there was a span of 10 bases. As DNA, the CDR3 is TGTGCCAGCAGCTTAGCGCCGCAGGGGTCCTACGAGCAGTACTTC. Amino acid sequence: CASSLAPQGSYEQYF. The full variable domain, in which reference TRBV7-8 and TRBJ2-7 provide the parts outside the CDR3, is GAGVSQSPRYKVAKRGQDVALRCDPISGHVSLFWYQQALGQGPEFLTYFQNEAQLDKSGLPSDRFFAERPEGSVSTLKIQRTQQEDSAVYLCASSLAPQGSYEQYFGPGTRLTVT.